This T cell receptor beta chain was captured by sequencing in a study of follicular helper T cells after annual influenza vaccination (dated by TCRdb to 2017 to 2019). Broadly, across the study: Blood was drawn on days 0, 7 and 28 after each seasonal influenza vaccination. Some subjects were followed across successive annual vaccinations spanning the 2013-2014, 2014-2015 and 2015-2016 seasons to study recall of cTfh clones. One week after vaccination, a second recruited cohort of 11 to 12 subjects (Table S1) displayed a similar ICOS+CD38+ cTfh response. Six subjects had multi-year samples: four covered two vaccination seasons and two covered three seasons. The 2013-2014 samples were cryopreserved, while the 2015 samples were processed right after collection.

Concerning this clone itself: Its antigen has not been determined. One base away there is no much larger clone; base qualities are not given.

Study-wide findings and limitations: ICOS+CD38+ cTfh clonality correlated with the frequency of that population, and its change correlated with the change in circulating plasmablast frequency. Day 7 ICOS+CD38+ clones were most often found later in ICOS-CD38- cTfh, suggesting that subset may serve as a memory reservoir. Rare clonotypes could not be sampled because productive TCRB sequences were recovered from only about 9.5-23% of the analyzed cells. Successive annual vaccinations recalled a recurrent oligoclonal ICOS+CD38+ cTfh response that contained tetramer and AIM influenza-specific clonotypes.

The library was produced with the immunoSEQ multiplex PCR assay. Adaptive Biotechnologies carried out TCRB amplification, library preparation, sequencing and preliminary bioinformatics at Survey level resolution. TCRB sequencing used multiplex PCR amplification of genomic DNA from sorted cTfh populations. The authors processed their data as follows. Clonality was computed in R as 1 minus normalized Shannon entropy; the Gini index was calculated with the R package ineq. To get the overlap score, the summed counts of shared sequences were divided by the total counts of all sequences in both of the compared samples. Shared-clonotype significance used Fisher's exact test assuming a theoretical repertoire of 10^7 TCRB sequences. TCRdb's version of the immuneACCESS table is confined to in-frame rearrangements and falls short of the full clone set. An unresolved V gene accounts for under half of the shortfall where checked; the remainder is of unknown origin. The V and J calls and the clone size are those of that table, but D and trimming were determined from the DNA. In all, the sample holds about 8,300 clones, and 75% to 85% of those were seen once. The ten largest account for under 1.2% of the sample.

The time point label on this specimen signifies: 2014-2015 season, pre-vaccination. Adults were given seasonal inactivated influenza vaccine (Fluvarix), and sorted blood CD4 subsets were followed by TCRB sequencing before and after vaccination. To be eligible, subjects had to live in the community and must not have received influenza vaccine in the previous 6 months. Reasons for exclusion included contraindications to influenza vaccine, substance abuse, HIV/AIDS, active malignancy, immunomodulatory medication, and active illness such as respiratory infection. Between roughly 40 and 100 mL of blood was sampled per time point. Non-naive CD4+CXCR5+PD-1+ cells were defined as circulating Tfh and were sorted into ICOS+CD38+ and ICOS-CD38- fractions. Either Ficoll-Paque PLUS or SepMate separation was used to isolate PBMC. Before DNA extraction, cell subsets were sorted from PBMC on a BD FACS Aria. The germline V gene provides CDR1 SNHLY and CDR2 FYNNEI. The CDR3 numbers 12 residues from cysteine through phenylalanine. Only CDR3 DNA remains: 36 bases, in frame from the first base. The germline ends are 8 bases apart after V is trimmed by 5 bases and J by 3 bases.

This TCR came from an adult who received the influenza vaccine. The chain is encoded by TRBV2 joined to TRBJ2-7; the D gene is perhaps TRBD1, on 6 matching bases. The material sequenced was CXCR5+ CD38- circulating T follicular helper cells from blood, taken on the day of influenza vaccination. The sample's cell subset or site label, in plain terms: circulating Tfh, non-naive CD4+CXCR5+PD-1+ (ICOS+CD38+ or ICOS-CD38-). The bases read TGTGCCAGCAGTAGACAGGTCTACGAGCAGTACTTC. This codes for CASSRQVYEQYF.